A single sample is the source of the 28 T cell receptor beta chains below, sequenced in a study of OX40 agonist ivuxolimab in advanced cancers. Sequencing was performed with immunoSEQ multiplex PCR; in TCRdb, only in-frame clones are kept and a portion is missing. The table has roughly 89,000 clones, more than 75% seen once. The source material was CD4+ or CD8+ T cells sorted from blood, sampled in a trial of the OX40 agonist ivuxolimab. These receptors all come from an adult with an advanced solid tumor such as melanoma, head and neck, liver or kidney cancer.

The genes are TRBV6-1 and TRBJ2-1; either TRBD1 or TRBD2 may fit D (6 bases each). Germline lookup yields CDR1 MNHNS and CDR2 SASEGT. This CDR3 contains 15 residues. The ends were cut back, 7 bases at V and 6 bases at J, with 19 bases in the middle. CDR3: CASTGGEASSNEQFF. Here the CDR3 DNA reads TGTGCCAGCACCGGGGGCGAGGCTAGTAGCAATGAGCAGTTCTTC.

J is TRBJ2-4 and V is TRBV5-8, with TRBD1 as a possible D gene (5 bases). Trimming pared 0 bases from V and 0 bases from J, leaving 13 bases between. The germline V gene encodes CDR1 SGHTS and CDR2 YDEGEE. The CDR3 consists of 17 residues. The DNA for the CDR3 is TGTGCCAGCAGCTTGGCCACTGACAGCCTAGCCAAAAACATTCAGTACTTC. Its translation is CASSLATDSLAKNIQYF.

Only one count was recorded for this clone. The chain recombines TRBV2 with TRBJ2-4, with 11 bases lining up with TRBD1. V shed 4 bases, J shed 6 bases, and the junction held 2 bases outside the gene matches. Germline V CDR1 and CDR2: SNHLY, FYNNEI. The CDR3 consists of 14 residues. CDR3 in DNA: TGTGCCAGCAGTGGGACAGGGGGCGGAAACATTCAGTACTTC. Encoded protein: CASSGTGGGNIQYF.

V gene TRBV28 combines with J gene TRBJ1-1; D ambiguous. The CDR3 covers 13 residues. CDR1 and CDR2 (germline): MDHEN, SYDVKM. The V gene lost 2 bases and the J gene lost 10 bases, with 14 bases spanning the gap. The CDR3 sequence is CASSLRVDGAAFF. CDR3 sequence (DNA): TGTGCCAGCAGTTTAAGAGTAGACGGAGCAGCTTTCTTT.

V usage is TRBV5-6 and J usage is TRBJ2-3; 8 nucleotides align to TRBD2. Losses at the gene ends were 3 bases for V and 0 bases for J; bases not matched to a gene: 3. Per the germline V gene, CDR1 is SGHDT and CDR2 is YYEEEE. The CDR3 runs to 15 residues. CDR3 in amino acids: CASSSAGVSTDTQYF. DNA for the CDR3: TGTGCCAGCAGCTCAGCGGGGGTTAGCACAGATACGCAGTATTTT.

The CDR3 nucleotides are TGTGCCAGCAGCCGACTAGCGGGAAGGCGAGAGACCCAGTACTTC. Protein: CASSRLAGRRETQYF. The J gene is TRBJ2-5, the V gene TRBV27, with 11 nucleotides matching TRBD2. The CDR3 consists of 15 residues. Per the germline V gene, CDR1 is MNHEY and CDR2 is SMNVEV (reference sequence). The V and J ends lost 6 bases and 4 bases, in that order; junction bases with no gene match: 7.

The chain carries TRBV9 and TRBJ2-5, with D perhaps TRBD2 (5 bases). The V end was cut by 4 bases, the J end by 5 bases, with 15 bases between. CDR1 and CDR2 (germline): SGDLS, YYNGEE. CDR3 size: 14 residues. The CDR3 region has the DNA TGTGCCAGCAGCCCCGGGCCGAGGGCGGAGACCCAGTACTTC. This codes for CASSPGPRAETQYF.

This rearrangement joins TRBV7-2 to TRBJ2-2; D uncertain. Germline V gene lookup returns CDR1 SGHTA and CDR2 FQGNSA. This CDR3 has 15 amino acids. V lost 2 bases, J lost 4 bases, and 11 bases lay in between. This CDR3 is CASSLSLGRTGELFF. CDR3 coding DNA: TGTGCCAGCAGCTTATCCCTAGGGCGCACCGGGGAGCTGTTTTTT.

The chain combines TRBV2 with TRBJ2-7; 14 nucleotides match TRBD2. The ends lost 6 bases at V and 1 base at J; junction bases unmatched: 14. The germline V gene encodes CDR1 SNHLY and CDR2 FYNNEI. The CDR3 runs to 19 residues. The CDR3 region has the DNA TGTGCCAGCAGAGCCGGGACTAGCGGGAGTTGGACCCTGTCCTACGAGCAGTACTTC. It codes for CASRAGTSGSWTLSYEQYF.

This rearrangement joins TRBV30 to TRBJ2-1; 8 bases fit TRBD2. Germline V gene data show CDR1 as GTSNPN and CDR2 as SVGIG (reference sequence). J gave up 0 bases and V 4 bases, and 2 bases lay outside the gene matches. This CDR3 spans 14 amino acids. The CDR3 is CAWTAGGSYNEQFF. The CDR3 nucleotides read TGTGCCTGGACCGCGGGAGGCTCCTACAATGAGCAGTTCTTC.

Only one count was recorded for this clone. V and J are TRBV27 and TRBJ2-3; 11 nucleotides match TRBD1. J was trimmed by 0 bases and V by 5 bases; bases with no gene match: 4. The CDR3 consists of 16 residues. The V gene's germline CDR1 is MNHEY and CDR2 SMNVEV (reference sequence). The CDR3 region is CASSDWDRGSTDTQYF. In nucleotides, the CDR3 is TGTGCCAGCAGTGACTGGGACAGGGGGAGCACAGATACGCAGTATTTT.

The gene calls are TRBV6-6 and TRBJ1-5; D possibly corresponds to TRBD1 (6 bases). V lost 0 bases to trimming and J lost 13 bases, with 19 bases between them. CDR1 is MNHNY and CDR2 is SVGAGI in the germline V gene (reference sequence). The CDR3 length is 15 residues. CDR3 residues: CASSYSSRETDRQHF. The CDR3 nucleotides are TGTGCCAGCAGTTACTCAAGCCGCGAGACAGACAGGCAGCATTTT.

The chain employs TRBV5-1 and TRBJ1-6; D gene unclear. CDR3 length: 14 residues. The V and J ends lost 4 bases and 6 bases respectively, with 11 bases between them. Germline V gene sequence: CDR1 SGHRS, CDR2 YFSETQ. CDR3 amino acids: CASSDRAANSPLHF. The CDR3 DNA reads TGCGCCAGCAGCGACCGGGCCGCTAATTCACCCCTCCACTTT.

CDR3 sequence reads: CASSVTGYEQYF. Here the CDR3 DNA reads TGTGCCAGCAGCGTGACAGGGTACGAGCAGTACTTC. The V gene is TRBV25-1, the J gene TRBJ2-7; TRBD1 agrees at 7 bases. Trimming cost V 6 bases and J 4 bases; bases outside gene matches: 3. In germline, CDR1 is MGHDK, CDR2 SYGVNS. The length of the CDR3 is 12 residues.

The rearrangement links TRBV6-5 to TRBJ2-7; 12 bases line up with TRBD1. The CDR3 extends over 15 amino acids. With V trimmed by 6 bases and J by 7 bases, 10 bases remained unmatched. The V gene's germline CDR1 is MNHEY and CDR2 SVGAGI. As DNA, the CDR3 is TGTGCCAGCAGGTTTATGGGACAGGGGGCGGGTGAGCAGTACTTC. Protein: CASRFMGQGAGEQYF.

The CDR3 bases are TGTGCCAGTAGTACGAGACTAGCGGGAGGAGAGACCCAGTACTTC. Translated, it gives CASSTRLAGGETQYF. V gene TRBV19 combines with J gene TRBJ2-5; 13 nucleotides match TRBD2. The germline V gene has CDR1 LNHDA and CDR2 SQIVND (reference sequence). The CDR3 is 15 residues long. V trimming: 4 bases; J trimming: 4 bases; junction bases outside the gene matches: 3.

The chain combines TRBV28 with TRBJ2-1, with 8 bases fitting TRBD2. V shed 5 bases, J shed 5 bases, and the junction held 8 bases outside the gene matches. Germline V gives CDR1 MDHEN, CDR2 SYDVKM. The CDR3 has 15 amino acids. The CDR3 DNA follows: TGTGCCAGCAGTGGCTCGGGAGGGGGACACAATGAGCAGTTCTTC. Protein product: CASSGSGGGHNEQFF. Full variable domain (missing parts from reference TRBV28 and TRBJ2-1): DVKVTQSSRYLVKRTGEKVFLECVQDMDHENMFWYRQDPGLGLRLIYFSYDVKMKEKGDIPEGYSVSREKKERFSLILESASTNQTSMYLCASSGSGGGHNEQFFGPGTRLTVL.

The chain employs TRBV9 and TRBJ1-4; 9 bases are shared with TRBD1. The CDR3 runs 15 residues. The ends lost 0 bases at V and 7 bases at J; junction bases unmatched: 4. The germline CDR1 and CDR2 sequences are SGDLS and YYNGEE. This chain's CDR3 is CASSVGGQGGEKLFF. CDR3 in DNA: TGTGCCAGCAGCGTAGGGGGACAGGGTGGTGAAAAACTGTTTTTT.

CDR3 nucleotides: TGTGCCAGCAGCAGACAGACTTACCAAGAGACCCAGTACTTC. Residues: CASSRQTYQETQYF. This chain links TRBV2 with TRBJ2-5, with a tentative D call TRBD1 (5 bases). V was pared by 6 bases and J by 0 bases, with 11 bases between. The CDR3 loop spans 14 amino acids. From germline, CDR1 is SNHLY and CDR2 FYNNEI.

V and J are TRBV20-1 and TRBJ2-7, with 8 bases that match TRBD1. The V and J ends lost 3 bases and 9 bases, in that order; junction bases with no gene match: 4. There are 11 residues in the CDR3. CDR1 DFQATT and CDR2 SNEGSKA come from the germline V gene (reference sequence). The CDR3 nucleotides read TGCAGTGCTAGGCCAGGGGGCGTGCAGTACTTC. The encoded protein is CSARPGGVQYF.

This clone came up once. V usage is TRBV5-1 and J usage is TRBJ2-6, with D uncertain. Trimming pared 4 bases from V and 0 bases from J, leaving 5 bases between. Germline-derived CDR1 and CDR2 are SGHRS and YFSETQ. The CDR3 is made up of 14 amino acids. In DNA, the CDR3 is TGCGCCAGCAGCCCTGACTCTGGGGCCAACGTCCTGACTTTC. Translating it yields CASSPDSGANVLTF.

The rearrangement joins TRBV21-1 to TRBJ2-2; TRBD1, the table's D call, lacks a check against the DNA. TRBV21-1 is assigned pseudogene status. CDR3 size: 18 residues. The CDR3 sequence is CASSKGPSGTGGIGELFF. CDR3 coding DNA: TGTGCCAGCAGCAAAGGCCCGTCGGGGACAGGGGGAATCGGGGAGCTGTTTTTT.

This chain connects TRBV5-1 to TRBJ2-1; 15 positions agree with TRBD2. This CDR3 has 20 amino acids. The germline CDR1 and CDR2 sequences are SGHRS and YFSETQ. The ends lost 2 bases at V and 0 bases at J; junction bases unmatched: 9. Here the CDR3 DNA reads TGCGCCAGCAGCTTACCCTCCGGGACTAGCGGGAGGAACTCCTACAATGAGCAGTTCTTC. Residues: CASSLPSGTSGRNSYNEQFF. Drawing the rest from reference TRBV5-1 and TRBJ2-1, the complete variable domain is KAGVTQTPRYLIKTRGQQVTLSCSPISGHRSVSWYQQTPGQGLQFLFEYFSETQRNKGNFPGRFSGRQFSNSRSEMNVSTLELGDSALYLCASSLPSGTSGRNSYNEQFFGPGTRLTVL.

This clone was seen a single time. The V call is TRBV5-8, the J call TRBJ2-2; D is ambiguous. Germline V CDR1 and CDR2: SGHTS, YDEGEE. This CDR3 has 16 amino acids. The V and J ends lost 3 bases and 1 base respectively, with 13 bases between them. CDR3 loop: CASSSPWVQNTGELFF. DNA of the CDR3: TGTGCCAGCAGCTCCCCCTGGGTACAGAACACCGGGGAGCTGTTTTTT.

The gene calls are TRBV10-3 and TRBJ2-3; 7 positions agree with TRBD1. The J segment lost 2 bases and the V segment lost 3 bases, leaving 5 bases of the junction unmatched. From germline, CDR1 is ENHRY and CDR2 SYGVKD. The CDR3 has 15 residues. The DNA of the CDR3 is TGTGCCATCAGTGATGGGGGACAGTCCACAGATACGCAGTATTTT. It is translated as CAISDGGQSTDTQYF.

The chain couples TRBV7-9 to TRBJ2-7; D is possibly TRBD1 or TRBD2 (6 bases each). The V end was cut by 1 base, the J end by 10 bases, with 17 bases between. Germline assignment: CDR1 SEHNR and CDR2 FQNEAQ (reference sequence). This CDR3 is 14 amino acids long. The DNA for the CDR3 is TGTGCCAGCAGCTTAGACCCCCAGGGGAGGTCCCAGTACTTC. This encodes CASSLDPQGRSQYF.

This clone was picked up a small number of times. The gene calls are TRBV6-5 and TRBJ2-1, with D uncertain. V lost 7 bases and J lost 8, with 9 bases in between. Germline values: CDR1 MNHEY, CDR2 SVGAGI. The CDR3 consists of 11 residues. CDR3 protein: CASIGYDEQFF. The DNA for the CDR3 is TGTGCCAGCATCGGGTACGATGAGCAGTTCTTC.

The chain employs TRBV5-1 and TRBJ2-3; 14 bases match TRBD2. The V segment lost 4 bases and the J segment 4 bases; nucleotides outside the gene matches: 8. CDR1 is SGHRS and CDR2 is YFSETQ in the germline V gene. This CDR3 region has 17 residues. CDR3 nucleotides: TGCGCCAGCAGCACCCTGACTAGCGGGAGGGCGGCAGATACGCAGTATTTT. Amino acids: CASSTLTSGRAADTQYF.